This entry lists 17 T cell receptor beta chains sequenced from one sample in a study of vaccination and CD4 T cells after COVID-19. These receptors lack a known antigen. This sample's treatment: roughly 10-day PBMC culture with coronavirus spike peptide pools or control peptides (ViraFEST assay). The Oncomine TCR Beta short-read assay was applied to DNA of cultured CD4+ T cells. MiXCR was run by TCRdb on the PCR reads, yielding one entry per CDR3 protein. The sample yields more than 11,000 distinct CDR3 sequences, less than 35% seen once. Source: CD4+ T cells from blood, cultured in vitro, taken before SARS-CoV-2 vaccination. These receptors came from a human donor who received a COVID-19 vaccine.

The chain couples TRBV4-1 to TRBJ1-5; 7 positions match TRBD1. V shed 5 bases and J 2 bases; nucleotides not matched to a gene: 9. This CDR3 region has 16 residues. Germline assignment: CDR1 MGHRA and CDR2 YSYEKL. The CDR3 DNA reads as TGCGCCAGCAGCTCCGGGACAGCCAAGGGCAATCAGCCCCAGCATTTT. As protein: CASSSGTAKGNQPQHF.

The chain employs TRBV30 and TRBJ2-5, with a weak D call TRBD1 (6 bases). V shed 0 bases and J shed 5 bases, with 13 bases lying between them. The CDR3 runs to 14 residues. Germline V CDR1 and CDR2: GTSNPN, SVGIG (reference sequence). CDR3 sequence (DNA): TGTGCCTGGAGTGTAAGAGGGGGTGGCGAGACCCAGTACTTC. Translation gives CAWSVRGGGETQYF.

This chain uses TRBV6-5 with TRBJ2-7; 7 bases align to TRBD1. J lost 7 bases, V lost 0 bases, and 6 bases had no gene match. The CDR3 covers 14 residues. From germline, CDR1 is MNHEY and CDR2 SVGAGI. This CDR3 reads CASSYSRGRGEQYF. In DNA form, the CDR3 reads TGTGCCAGCAGTTACTCGAGGGGGCGCGGGGAGCAGTACTTC.

The V gene is TRBV19, the J gene TRBJ1-2, with D maybe TRBD1 (5 bases). The V end lost 6 bases, the J end lost 5 bases, and 13 bases lay between the germline ends. Per germline, CDR1 LNHDA and CDR2 SQIVND (reference sequence). The CDR3 consists of 13 residues. This chain's CDR3 is CASSLRGGYGYTF. DNA for the CDR3: TGTGCCAGTAGCTTAAGGGGAGGGTATGGCTACACCTTC.

This clonotype is labeled as medium-sized. This chain links TRBV5-6 with TRBJ1-1; D uncertain. V was pared by 7 bases and J by 1 base, with 8 bases between. Looked up from germline, CDR1 is SGHDT and CDR2 is YYEEEE. The CDR3 sequence is 12 residues long. CDR3 residues: CASEGENTEAFF. For the CDR3, the DNA is TGTGCCAGCGAGGGAGAGAACACTGAAGCTTTCTTT.

This clonotype was seen a handful of times. The rearrangement links TRBV20-1 to TRBJ2-3; 7 bases line up with TRBD2. Germline CDR1 is DFQATT and CDR2 is SNEGSKA (reference sequence). Unmatched junction bases numbered 15, after V lost 6 bases and J lost 0 bases. The CDR3 length is 17 residues. In DNA form, the CDR3 reads TGCAGTGCCCCGAAAGGCGGGACTACGATTAGCACAGATACGCAGTATTTT. Its translation is CSAPKGGTTISTDTQYF.

This clonotype was detected only a few times. The chain's CDR3 is CSARGLAGGNNEQFF. DNA of the CDR3: TGCAGTGCTAGAGGACTAGCGGGGGGCAACAATGAGCAGTTCTTC. The chain couples TRBV20-1 to TRBJ2-1; 13 positions match TRBD2. J gave up 5 bases and V 1 base, and 2 bases lay outside the gene matches. Per the germline V gene, CDR1 is DFQATT and CDR2 is SNEGSKA (reference sequence). CDR3 length: 15 residues.

The J gene is TRBJ2-7, the V gene TRBV2; the D gene is possibly TRBD2 (6 bases). From germline, CDR1 is SNHLY and CDR2 FYNNEI. Trimming cost V 2 bases and J 4 bases, with 15 bases left between them. The CDR3 covers 15 residues. CDR3 amino acids: CASSEQQMGGYEQYF. Written as DNA, the CDR3 is TGTGCCAGCAGTGAACAACAGATGGGAGGATACGAGCAGTACTTC. The full variable domain, completed using reference TRBV2 and TRBJ2-7, is EPEVTQTPSHQVTQMGQEVILRCVPISNHLYFYWYRQILGQKVEFLVSFYNNEISEKSEIFDDQFSVERPDGSNFTLKIRSTKLEDSAMYFCASSEQQMGGYEQYFGPGTRLTVT.

The J gene is TRBJ2-1, the V gene TRBV20-1; D possibly matches TRBD1 or TRBD2 (6 bases each). The CDR3 contains 14 residues. Germline V CDR1 and CDR2: DFQATT, SNEGSKA (reference sequence). V was trimmed by 3 bases and J by 4 bases, leaving 13 bases between them. The CDR3 DNA reads TGCAGTGCTAGTCGGGGGCTATCGTACAATGAGCAGTTCTTC. Protein product: CSASRGLSYNEQFF.

This clonotype is medium-sized. The chain combines TRBV9 with TRBJ2-7; 8 bases are shared with TRBD1. Germline CDR1 reads SGDLS; CDR2 reads YYNGEE. The CDR3 has 18 residues. V was clipped by 0 bases and J by 6 bases; unmatched bases: 17. The CDR3 reads CASSVGKGNSDRVSEQYF. In nucleotides, the CDR3 is TGTGCCAGCAGCGTAGGAAAGGGAAACTCGGACAGGGTAAGCGAGCAGTACTTC. Full variable domain (missing parts from reference TRBV9 and TRBJ2-7): DSGVTQTPKHLITATGQRVTLRCSPRSGDLSVYWYQQSLDQGLQFLIQYYNGEERAKGNILERFSAQQFPDLHSELNLSSLELGDSALYFCASSVGKGNSDRVSEQYFGPGTRLTVT.

This rearrangement joins TRBV12-3 or TRBV12-4 to TRBJ2-4; 7 bases align to TRBD1. J lost 0 bases, V lost 3 bases, and 14 bases had no gene match. CDR3 size: 19 residues. The CDR3 sequence is CASSFRTARDSLAKNIQYF. The CDR3, as DNA: TGTGCCAGCAGTTTTAGGACCGCCCGGGACAGCCTAGCCAAAAACATTCAGTACTTC.

This clonotype was seen more than once but under ten times. This chain joins TRBV6-5 and TRBJ2-5; no firm D call. The length of the CDR3 is 11 residues. Germline CDR1 reads MNHEY; CDR2 reads SVGAGI. The germline V and J ends were trimmed by 2 bases and 5 bases, with 3 bases remaining between them. The DNA of the CDR3 is TGTGCCAGCAGTTACCGGGAGACCCAGTACTTC. Its protein product is CASSYRETQYF.

The J gene is TRBJ1-5, the V gene TRBV5-6; D is possibly TRBD1 (6 bases). The CDR3 consists of 14 residues. Per germline, CDR1 SGHDT and CDR2 YYEEEE. V shed 0 bases and J shed 5 bases, with 9 bases lying between them. CDR3 sequence: CASSLGGGDQPQHF. CDR3 DNA sequence: TGTGCCAGCAGCTTGGGAGGGGGGGATCAGCCCCAGCATTTT.

The chain employs TRBV7-2 and TRBJ2-3; 7 bases match TRBD2. Per germline, CDR1 SGHTA and CDR2 FQGNSA. J gave up 1 base and V 5 bases, and 9 bases lay outside the gene matches. CDR3 length: 16 amino acids. CDR3 amino acids: CASSRLLSGGTDTQYF. The CDR3 DNA is TGTGCCAGCAGCCGTCTCCTCAGCGGGGGCACAGATACGCAGTATTTT.

The chain couples TRBV20-1 to TRBJ2-1; 10 positions agree with TRBD2. The CDR3 covers 17 residues. Germline values: CDR1 DFQATT, CDR2 SNEGSKA (reference sequence). Unmatched junction bases numbered 13, after V lost 0 bases and J lost 8 bases. The DNA for the CDR3 is TGCAGTGCTAGAGATAGCGGGGGGACCCTAAAGAAAGATGAGCAGTTCTTC. Encoded protein: CSARDSGGTLKKDEQFF.

The CDR3 protein is CASSLEQFSTDTQYF. CDR3 sequence (DNA): TGTGCCAGCTCACTTGAACAGTTTTCAACAGATACGCAGTATTTT. V usage is TRBV18 and J usage is TRBJ2-3, with D hard to call. Germline V gene data show CDR1 as KGHSH and CDR2 as LQKENI. This CDR3 spans 15 amino acids. V dropped 4 bases and J dropped 3 bases, with 14 bases sitting between them.

The chain employs TRBV30 and TRBJ1-1; D uncertain. Germline lookup yields CDR1 GTSNPN and CDR2 SVGIG (reference sequence). The CDR3 covers 15 residues. V dropped 3 bases and J dropped 3 bases, with 17 bases sitting between them. The CDR3 nucleotides are TGTGCCTGGAGGGCCCCTGGGCAGCGTGACACTGAAGCTTTCTTT. Amino acids: CAWRAPGQRDTEAFF.